These 8 T cell receptor beta chains were sequenced from one sample in a study of shared clonotypes between healthy human individuals (dated by TCRdb to between 2020 and 2021). The protocol used for the library was the immunoSEQ multiplex PCR assay. In its TCRdb copy, this immuneACCESS table keeps in-frame sequences only and misses some clones. Where compared with another copy, unresolved V genes explain less than half of these, and the others have no known cause. The sample table records hundreds of thousands of clones; about 74% of these occur just once. The ten top clones hold roughly 1.7% of the sample. Sequenced material: memory CD4+ T cells sorted from blood. Sample cell subset or site, as interpreted from the label and publication: CD45RA-negative fraction. These receptors all stem from a woman in her twenties or thirties in good health.

The rearrangement joins TRBV5-1 to TRBJ2-2; TRBD2 matches 7 bases. J gave up 6 bases and V 0 bases, and 11 bases lay outside the gene matches. Germline V gene sequence: CDR1 SGHRS, CDR2 YFSETQ. This CDR3 comprises 17 residues. This chain's CDR3 is CASSLAGGSGFAGELFF. CDR3 sequence (DNA): TGCGCCAGCAGCTTGGCCGGCGGGAGTGGTTTCGCCGGGGAGCTGTTTTTT. The variable domain in full, completed from reference TRBV5-1 and TRBJ2-2, reads KAGVTQTPRYLIKTRGQQVTLSCSPISGHRSVSWYQQTPGQGLQFLFEYFSETQRNKGNFPGRFSGRQFSNSRSEMNVSTLELGDSALYLCASSLAGGSGFAGELFFGEGSRLTVL.

This clone was picked up one time. V gene TRBV11-3 combines with J gene TRBJ2-5; 9 bases line up with TRBD2. CDR3 length equals 16 residues. The trim removed 5 bases at V and 5 bases at J, leaving 12 bases unmatched. Germline CDR1 SGHNT, CDR2 YENEEA. The CDR3 loop is CASSRGDSGRPETQYF. DNA of the CDR3: TGTGCCAGCAGCCGGGGGGACAGCGGGAGGCCGGAGACCCAGTACTTC.

The chain is built from TRBV7-9 and TRBJ1-1, with D tentatively TRBD1 (5 bases). Germline V gives CDR1 SEHNR, CDR2 FQNEAQ (reference sequence). The CDR3 runs 16 residues. Between the trimmed V and J ends, which lost 4 bases and 5 bases, there was a span of 20 bases. The chain's CDR3 is CASSSRRQHLKTEAFF. Written as DNA, the CDR3 is TGTGCCAGCAGCTCACGACGACAGCACCTTAAGACTGAAGCTTTCTTT.

The chain carries TRBV30 and TRBJ2-2; D is unclear. The CDR3 is 13 amino acids. V was pared by 7 bases and J by 5 bases, with 14 bases between. Germline V gene sequence: CDR1 GTSNPN, CDR2 SVGIG (reference sequence). CDR3 amino acids: CAYGSGETGELFF. Written as DNA, the CDR3 is TGTGCCTATGGGTCAGGCGAGACCGGGGAGCTGTTTTTT.

Remarks on this clone: With a much larger clone just one base away, this may be a read error. Different DNA sequences within this sample yield the same CDR3. This chain uses TRBV5-1 with TRBJ2-1, with 7 bases fitting TRBD1. Germline V gives CDR1 SGHRS, CDR2 YFSETQ. The CDR3 is 15 amino acids. The junction had 4 bases not matched to a gene; V was cut back by 4 bases and J by 0 bases. CDR3 sequence reads: CASSMDRSSYNEQFF. DNA for the CDR3: TGCGCCAGCAGCATGGACAGGAGCTCCTACAATGAGCAGTTCTTC.

The chain combines TRBV9 with TRBJ2-1; no definite D call. The V gene's germline CDR1 is SGDLS and CDR2 YYNGEE. V was clipped by 3 bases and J by 3 bases, with 13 bases between them. CDR3 length: 15 residues. The DNA of the CDR3 is TGTGCCAGCAGCGCCGACTGGGGTGTCTACAATGAGCAGTTCTTC. Protein: CASSADWGVYNEQFF.

J is TRBJ2-2 and V is TRBV28; tentative D call: TRBD1 (6 bases). The V end was cut by 6 bases, the J end by 3 bases, with 11 bases between. The CDR3 consists of 14 residues. CDR1 is MDHEN and CDR2 is SYDVKM in the germline V gene. The CDR3 here is CASRPQGYTGELFF. For the CDR3, the DNA is TGTGCCAGCAGACCGCAGGGGTACACCGGGGAGCTGTTTTTT.

This chain uses TRBV19 with TRBJ2-3, with 8 bases that match TRBD2. Per germline, CDR1 LNHDA and CDR2 SQIVND (reference sequence). The ends lost 0 bases at V and 4 bases at J; junction bases unmatched: 9. The length of the CDR3 is 17 residues. In DNA form, the CDR3 reads TGTGCCAGTAGTATAGATCGGGAGGGGACTTCGGCAGATACGCAGTATTTT. Its translation is CASSIDREGTSADTQYF.